This T cell receptor beta chain stems from a study of blood T cell repertoires in COVID-19. Per the authors' pipeline: The assay estimated nucleated cells by amplifying reference gene primers. The data were produced by immunoSEQ multiplex PCR, yet TCRdb's version contains in-frame clones alone and is incomplete. For V, J and clone size, that table is used; D and trimming come from the DNA. The data hold 250,000 to 300,000 clones, with roughly 84% observed a single time. Individuals drawn from 20 to 30 US areas were roughly 18 to 95 years old. Each participant's cohort was designated according to participant-reported clinical history. Trimming stripped 4 bases from V and 8 bases from J, with 15 bases between. This CDR3 spans 14 amino acids. Germline V gene sequence: CDR1 SGHDT, CDR2 YYEEEE.

The V gene is TRBV5-6, the J gene TRBJ1-4, with a tentative D call TRBD1 (5 bases). This receptor was obtained from a man aged 45 to 65 who had recovered from COVID-19. The sample was PBMCs or T cells enriched from blood (not recorded which). The CDR3 sequence is CASSHSGAMEKLFF. In nucleotides, the CDR3 is TGTGCCAGCAGCCACAGCGGGGCGATGGAAAAACTGTTTTTT.